This TCR beta chain was captured in a study of shared clonotypes between healthy human individuals. The trim removed 8 bases at V and 0 bases at J, leaving 9 bases unmatched. Germline loops: CDR1 SEHNR, CDR2 FQNEAQ (reference sequence). CDR3 size: 16 residues. Both subsets, CD45RA+ naive and CD45RA-negative memory, were split from the CD4+ cells. Profiling relied on immunoSEQ multiplex PCR, and the TCRdb table lists in-frame clones only, not all of them. There are 2 million to 2.5 million clones in the sample; approximately 93% occur only once, and 0.39% lies in the top ten. This chain uses TRBV7-9 with TRBJ2-2; 7 positions agree with TRBD2. Input material: naive CD4+ T cells from PBMCs. Subset reported: CD45RA+ positively selected. The receptor was derived from a man aged 18 to 30 in good health. Some clones in this sample may be carry-over from other donors' samples. The CDR3 here is CASRIRGGPNTGELFF. The DNA for the CDR3 is TGTGCCAGCCGGATACGGGGAGGGCCGAACACCGGGGAGCTGTTTTTT.